Reported below is one T cell receptor (beta chain). No antigen is known for it. The data originate from a study of shared clonotypes between healthy human individuals. Method: immunoSEQ multiplex PCR; TCRdb's copy keeps in-frame clones and lacks some. This sample has roughly 2.1 million clones; 85% to 95% occur once, and the top ten carry around 1.7%. CD8 cells classed as naive were CD45RO-negative and positively selected for CCR7, excluding terminally differentiated effector memory CD45RA+ cells. Donation came from healthy HIV-negative adults that had no recent acute infections or vaccinations. The CDR3 spans 13 residues. Unmatched junction bases numbered 3, after V lost 0 bases and J lost 8 bases. Germline CDR1 SGHRS, CDR2 YFSETQ. The study, taken as a whole, reports: On the whole, naive subsets had larger estimated richness than memory subsets had. Only blood was sampled; tissue repertoires likely differ.

The V gene is TRBV5-1, the J gene TRBJ1-2, with TRBD1 matching over 8 bases. Sequencing was done on a sample of naive CD8+ T cells from PBMCs. This TCR came from a man younger than 35 in good health. Some clones in this sample may be carry-over from other donors' samples. The CDR3: CASSLGTGSGYTF. CDR3 DNA sequence: TGCGCCAGCAGCTTGGGGACAGGGTCGGGCTACACCTTC. The variable domain in full, completed from reference TRBV5-1 and TRBJ1-2, reads KAGVTQTPRYLIKTRGQQVTLSCSPISGHRSVSWYQQTPGQGLQFLFEYFSETQRNKGNFPGRFSGRQFSNSRSEMNVSTLELGDSALYLCASSLGTGSGYTFGSGTRLTVV.